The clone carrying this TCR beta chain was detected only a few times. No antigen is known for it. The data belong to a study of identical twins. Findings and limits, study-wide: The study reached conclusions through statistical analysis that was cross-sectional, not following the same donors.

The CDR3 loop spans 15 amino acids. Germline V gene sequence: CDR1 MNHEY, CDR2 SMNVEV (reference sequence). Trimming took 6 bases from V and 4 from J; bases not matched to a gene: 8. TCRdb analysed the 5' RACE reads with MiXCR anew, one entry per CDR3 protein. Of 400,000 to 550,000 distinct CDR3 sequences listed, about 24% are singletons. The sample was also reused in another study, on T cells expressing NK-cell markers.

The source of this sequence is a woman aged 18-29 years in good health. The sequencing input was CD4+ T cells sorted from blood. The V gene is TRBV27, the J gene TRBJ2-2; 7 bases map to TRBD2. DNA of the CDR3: TGTGCCAGCAGCCGGGGGACGGGGGGCACCGGGGAGCTGTTTTTT. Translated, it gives CASSRGTGGTGELFF.